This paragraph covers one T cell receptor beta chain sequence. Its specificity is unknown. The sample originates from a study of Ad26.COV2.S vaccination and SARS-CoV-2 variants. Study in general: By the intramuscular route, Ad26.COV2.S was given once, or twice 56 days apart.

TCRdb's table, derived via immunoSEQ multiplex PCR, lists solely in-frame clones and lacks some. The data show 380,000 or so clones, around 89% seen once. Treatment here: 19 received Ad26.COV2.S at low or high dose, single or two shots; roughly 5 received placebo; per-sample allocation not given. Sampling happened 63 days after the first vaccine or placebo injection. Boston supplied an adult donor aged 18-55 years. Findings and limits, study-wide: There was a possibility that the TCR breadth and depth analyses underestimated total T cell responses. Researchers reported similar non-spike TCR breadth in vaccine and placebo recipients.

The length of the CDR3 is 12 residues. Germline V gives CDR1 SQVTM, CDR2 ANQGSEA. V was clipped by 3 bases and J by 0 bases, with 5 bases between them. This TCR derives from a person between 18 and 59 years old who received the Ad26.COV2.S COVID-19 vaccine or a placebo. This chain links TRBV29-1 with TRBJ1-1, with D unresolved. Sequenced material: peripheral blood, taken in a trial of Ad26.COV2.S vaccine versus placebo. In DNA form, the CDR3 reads TGCAGCGTTGAGCTCCTGAACACTGAAGCTTTCTTT. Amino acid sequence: CSVELLNTEAFF.